The rows below give T cell receptor beta chains drawn from one sample of a study of PD-1 blockade in classical Hodgkin lymphoma. Profiling relied on immunoSEQ multiplex PCR, and the TCRdb table lists in-frame clones only, not all of them. The sample records some 62,000 clones, approximately 90% being singletons. Sequencing used peripheral blood mononuclear cells (PBMCs), obtained at baseline. These receptors all come from a human donor with classical Hodgkin lymphoma. Each CDR3 is given with its conserved first and last residue. The D gene is left open where the match is weak. The size of a clone is reported for some rows only, either as once, few or many, or as a class for expanded clones.

j_gene: TRBJ2-5; abundance: once; v_gene: TRBV4-3; d_gene: TRBD1; CDR3aa: CASSQWTGVSETQYF; CDR3nt: TGCGCCAGCAGCCAATGGACAGGGGTGTCAGAGACCCAGTACTTC
j_gene: TRBJ2-1; abundance: .; v_gene: TRBV25-1; d_gene: .; CDR3aa: CASERGYNEQFF; CDR3nt: TGTGCCAGCGAAAGGGGATACAATGAGCAGTTCTTC
j_gene: TRBJ2-3; abundance: .; v_gene: TRBV15; d_gene: .; CDR3aa: CATSRGLVDTQYF; CDR3nt: TGTGCCACCAGCAGGGGCCTAGTAGATACGCAGTATTTT
j_gene: TRBJ1-1; abundance: .; v_gene: TRBV10-3; d_gene: TRBD1; CDR3aa: CAISESRTGGTEAFF; CDR3nt: TGTGCCATCAGTGAGTCCCGGACAGGGGGGACTGAAGCTTTCTTT
j_gene: TRBJ2-7; abundance: .; v_gene: TRBV6-5; d_gene: .; CDR3aa: CASSFGGRNEQYF; CDR3nt: TGTGCCAGCAGTTTTGGTGGGCGAAACGAGCAGTACTTC
j_gene: TRBJ1-3; abundance: .; v_gene: TRBV19; d_gene: TRBD1; CDR3aa: CASMRGQLSGNTIYF; CDR3nt: TGTGCCAGTATGCGGGGACAGCTCTCTGGAAACACCATATATTTT
j_gene: TRBJ2-7; abundance: .; v_gene: TRBV30; d_gene: TRBD1; CDR3aa: CAWSVGTGNYEQYF; CDR3nt: TGTGCCTGGAGTGTAGGGACAGGGAACTACGAGCAGTACTTC
j_gene: TRBJ2-2; abundance: .; v_gene: TRBV12-5; d_gene: .; CDR3aa: CASGLERHNTGELFF; CDR3nt: TGTGCTAGTGGTTTGGAAAGGCATAACACCGGGGAGCTGTTTTTT
j_gene: TRBJ2-3; abundance: .; v_gene: TRBV6-1; d_gene: TRBD1; CDR3aa: CASRWTGGVDTEYF; CDR3nt: TGTGCCAGCAGGTGGACAGGGGGTGTAGATACGGAGTATTTT
j_gene: TRBJ1-1; abundance: .; v_gene: TRBV14; d_gene: TRBD1; CDR3aa: CASSPEDRVNTEAFF; CDR3nt: TGTGCCAGCAGCCCCGAGGACAGGGTGAACACTGAAGCTTTCTTT
j_gene: TRBJ2-7; abundance: .; v_gene: TRBV7-7; d_gene: .; CDR3aa: CASSLAVGASDEQYF; CDR3nt: TGTGCCAGCAGCTTAGCGGTCGGGGCCAGCGACGAGCAGTACTTC
j_gene: TRBJ1-2; abundance: .; v_gene: TRBV11-2; d_gene: TRBD1; CDR3aa: CASSSGQGADYGYTF; CDR3nt: TGTGCCAGCAGCTCCGGACAGGGGGCGGACTATGGCTACACCTTC
j_gene: TRBJ2-2; abundance: .; v_gene: TRBV28; d_gene: .; CDR3aa: CASSPSVNTGELFF; CDR3nt: TGTGCCAGCAGCCCGAGCGTGAACACCGGGGAGCTGTTTTTT
j_gene: TRBJ2-3; abundance: .; v_gene: TRBV28; d_gene: .; CDR3aa: CASSLSTDTDTQYF; CDR3nt: TGTGCCAGCAGTTTATCTACTGACACAGATACGCAGTATTTT
j_gene: TRBJ1-4; abundance: .; v_gene: TRBV11-3; d_gene: TRBD1; CDR3aa: CASSLGTVNEKLFF; CDR3nt: TGTGCCAGCAGCCTAGGGACAGTTAATGAAAAACTGTTTTTT
j_gene: TRBJ2-7; abundance: .; v_gene: TRBV29-1; d_gene: TRBD2; CDR3aa: CSVVRGANEQYF; CDR3nt: TGCAGCGTTGTGCGGGGGGCGAACGAGCAGTACTTC
j_gene: TRBJ2-7; abundance: .; v_gene: TRBV28; d_gene: .; CDR3aa: CASQPWGSSYEQYF; CDR3nt: TGTGCCAGCCAGCCGTGGGGTAGCTCCTACGAGCAGTACTTC
j_gene: TRBJ2-7; abundance: .; v_gene: TRBV7-2; d_gene: TRBD1; CDR3aa: CASSFLQGTAYEQYF; CDR3nt: TGTGCCAGCAGCTTCCTACAGGGGACGGCCTACGAGCAGTACTTC
j_gene: TRBJ2-7; abundance: .; v_gene: TRBV30; d_gene: .; CDR3aa: CAWSVHPGRTTEQYF; CDR3nt: TGTGCCTGGAGTGTACACCCGGGGAGGACCACAGAGCAGTACTTC
j_gene: TRBJ2-3; abundance: .; v_gene: TRBV19; d_gene: TRBD1; CDR3aa: CASSMDRSSTDTQYF; CDR3nt: TGTGCCAGTAGTATGGACAGGTCTAGCACAGATACGCAGTATTTT
j_gene: TRBJ2-2; abundance: .; v_gene: TRBV7-7; d_gene: TRBD2; CDR3aa: CASSPNGGGDAGELFF; CDR3nt: TGTGCCAGCAGCCCAAATGGCGGGGGGGACGCCGGGGAGCTGTTTTTT
j_gene: TRBJ1-1; abundance: .; v_gene: TRBV7-2; d_gene: .; CDR3aa: CASSETGFYTEAFF; CDR3nt: TGTGCCAGCAGCGAAACCGGGTTCTACACTGAAGCTTTCTTT
j_gene: TRBJ1-1; abundance: few; v_gene: TRBV9; d_gene: .; CDR3aa: CASSVPMLGASEAFF; CDR3nt: TGTGCCAGCAGCGTCCCTATGTTGGGGGCATCTGAAGCTTTCTTT
j_gene: TRBJ1-2; abundance: once; v_gene: TRBV4-2; d_gene: .; CDR3aa: CASSFSTTGPGYTF; CDR3nt: TGTGCCAGCAGCTTCTCAACCACAGGGCCTGGCTACACCTTC
j_gene: TRBJ2-5; abundance: .; v_gene: TRBV4-2; d_gene: .; CDR3aa: CASSQGRRPLGETQYF; CDR3nt: TGTGCCAGCAGCCAGGGGCGGCGTCCCCTAGGGGAGACCCAGTACTTC
j_gene: TRBJ2-1; abundance: .; v_gene: TRBV19; d_gene: TRBD2; CDR3aa: CATRIGGAYEQFF; CDR3nt: TGTGCCACCCGGATCGGGGGGGCTTATGAGCAGTTCTTC